Listed below are T cell receptor beta chains from one sample, sequenced in a study of shared clonotypes between healthy human individuals. Assay used: immunoSEQ multiplex PCR; TCRdb lists only in-frame clones, some missing. The sample lists around 510,000 clones, roughly four fifths occurring once. Sequencing was performed on PBMCs. The receptor source for this set is a woman aged 40-49 years in good health. Some clones in this sample may be carry-over from other donors' samples. CDR3s include the opening cysteine and the closing phenylalanine or tryptophan. The D gene is left open where the match is weak. A clone size is listed for some rows: how often the clone was seen (once, few, many), or a class if it is expanded.

clone size: -; V gene: TRBV7-7; J gene: TRBJ2-3; D gene: -; CDR3 DNA: TGTGCCAGTAGCCAAGACAGTACAGATACACAGTATTTT; CDR3 protein: CASSQDSTDTQYF
clone size: -; V gene: TRBV30; J gene: TRBJ1-5; D gene: TRBD1; CDR3 DNA: TGTGCCTGGAGTAGAAGGACAGGGGGCTTCAGGGCTCAGCCCCAGCATTTT; CDR3 protein: CAWSRRTGGFRAQPQHF
clone size: -; V gene: TRBV7-8; J gene: TRBJ1-3; D gene: -; CDR3 DNA: TGTGCCAGCAGTTCCGGGGGGACCACTGGAAACACCATATATTTT; CDR3 protein: CASSSGGTTGNTIYF
clone size: once; V gene: TRBV7-9; J gene: TRBJ1-2; D gene: TRBD1; CDR3 DNA: TGTGCCAGCAGCCTAGGGGGGACAGGGAATGGCTACACCTTC; CDR3 protein: CASSLGGTGNGYTF
clone size: -; V gene: TRBV11-2; J gene: TRBJ2-1; D gene: TRBD1; CDR3 DNA: TGTGCCAGCAGCTTAGCGCCTCCAGGGGGCATCTCCTACAATGAGCAGTTCTTC; CDR3 protein: CASSLAPPGGISYNEQFF
clone size: -; V gene: TRBV5-4; J gene: TRBJ2-5; D gene: -; CDR3 DNA: TGTGCCAGCAGCTTGGAAGGGAGTACTACTCAAGAGACCCAGTACTTC; CDR3 protein: CASSLEGSTTQETQYF
clone size: -; V gene: TRBV7-9; J gene: TRBJ1-1; D gene: -; CDR3 DNA: TGTGCCAGCAGCTTAGCGGGGGGAGGCACTGAAGCTTTCTTT; CDR3 protein: CASSLAGGGTEAFF
clone size: -; V gene: TRBV5-1; J gene: TRBJ2-7; D gene: -; CDR3 DNA: TGCGCCAGCAGCCCCTCGGGACACCTCTACGAGCAGTACTTC; CDR3 protein: CASSPSGHLYEQYF
clone size: -; V gene: TRBV7-9; J gene: TRBJ1-3; D gene: -; CDR3 DNA: TGTGCCAGCAGCTTAATCAGGGCTGGAAACACCATATATTTT; CDR3 protein: CASSLIRAGNTIYF
clone size: once; V gene: TRBV19; J gene: TRBJ2-2; D gene: -; CDR3 DNA: TGTGCCAGTAGTCTCCTCCATGGGGAGCTGTTTTTT; CDR3 protein: CASSLLHGELFF
clone size: -; V gene: TRBV15; J gene: TRBJ1-4; D gene: -; CDR3 DNA: TGTGCCACCAGCCTTAAGGTGGGGGGTCTCAGGGAAAAACTGTTTTTT; CDR3 protein: CATSLKVGGLREKLFF
clone size: -; V gene: TRBV14; J gene: TRBJ2-1; D gene: TRBD2; CDR3 DNA: TGTGCCAGCAGCAACCTAGCGGGTTGGACCTACAATGAGCAGTTCTTC; CDR3 protein: CASSNLAGWTYNEQFF
clone size: -; V gene: TRBV7-2; J gene: TRBJ2-7; D gene: -; CDR3 DNA: TGTGCCAGCAGCTTAGACCTGGCGGCCTCCTACGAGCAGTACTTC; CDR3 protein: CASSLDLAASYEQYF
clone size: -; V gene: TRBV11-2; J gene: TRBJ2-3; D gene: -; CDR3 DNA: TGTGCCAGCAGCCTTTACAGACAGGATACGCAGTATTTT; CDR3 protein: CASSLYRQDTQYF
clone size: -; V gene: TRBV19; J gene: TRBJ2-2; D gene: TRBD1; CDR3 DNA: TGTGCCAGTAGTATAGGCACAGGGGTTACCGGGGAGCTGTTTTTT; CDR3 protein: CASSIGTGVTGELFF
clone size: -; V gene: TRBV28; J gene: TRBJ1-2; D gene: -; CDR3 DNA: TGTGCCAGCAGGCAGGACAGAGATACTGGCTACACCTTC; CDR3 protein: CASRQDRDTGYTF
clone size: -; V gene: TRBV19; J gene: TRBJ2-7; D gene: -; CDR3 DNA: TGTGCCAGTAGTATAGCAGGGACGGTAGACTACGAGCAGTACTTC; CDR3 protein: CASSIAGTVDYEQYF
clone size: -; V gene: TRBV11-2; J gene: TRBJ2-5; D gene: -; CDR3 DNA: TGTGCCAGCAGCTTAGACAGGCTTGCGTTGGAGACCCAGTACTTC; CDR3 protein: CASSLDRLALETQYF
clone size: once; V gene: TRBV29-1; J gene: TRBJ2-1; D gene: -; CDR3 DNA: TGCAGCGTTGAAGTGGGTAGCGTCCGCTCCTACAATGAGCAGTTCTTC; CDR3 protein: CSVEVGSVRSYNEQFF
clone size: -; V gene: TRBV5-4; J gene: TRBJ1-2; D gene: -; CDR3 DNA: TGTGCCAGCAGCCAGACACAGGGCCCCGTATCCGGCTACACCTTC; CDR3 protein: CASSQTQGPVSGYTF
clone size: -; V gene: TRBV6-5; J gene: TRBJ1-1; D gene: -; CDR3 DNA: TGTGCCAGCAGTGAATGGGGGGAAGCTTTCTTT; CDR3 protein: CASSEWGEAFF
clone size: -; V gene: TRBV1; J gene: TRBJ2-3; D gene: -; CDR3 DNA: TGCACCAGCAGCCAGGGGGGACAGGGGGCATTCACAGATACGCAGTATTTT; CDR3 protein: CTSSQGGQGAFTDTQYF
clone size: -; V gene: TRBV11-2; J gene: TRBJ2-7; D gene: -; CDR3 DNA: TGTGCCAGCAGCTTGACAGTGGGCGACGAGCAGTACTTC; CDR3 protein: CASSLTVGDEQYF
clone size: -; V gene: TRBV28; J gene: TRBJ2-7; D gene: TRBD1; CDR3 DNA: TGTGCCAGCAAAGGGACAGGGGGCTCCCACGAGCAGTACTTC; CDR3 protein: CASKGTGGSHEQYF
clone size: -; V gene: TRBV7-8; J gene: TRBJ1-5; D gene: -; CDR3 DNA: TGTGCCAGCAGCCAAGGATTCAGAAATAGCAATCAGCCCCAGCATTTT; CDR3 protein: CASSQGFRNSNQPQHF
clone size: -; V gene: TRBV7-2; J gene: TRBJ2-7; D gene: -; CDR3 DNA: TGTGCCAGCAGCTTATTCGTTGTAGGAGGCCACGAGCAGTACTTC; CDR3 protein: CASSLFVVGGHEQYF
clone size: -; V gene: TRBV27; J gene: TRBJ2-1; D gene: TRBD2; CDR3 DNA: TGTGCCAGCAGTTTAGCCCAGCGGGAGAGAGACAATGAGCAGTTCTTC; CDR3 protein: CASSLAQRERDNEQFF
clone size: -; V gene: TRBV27; J gene: TRBJ1-2; D gene: TRBD1; CDR3 DNA: TGTGCCAGCAGTCAAAGAGGGACAGACACTTATGGCTACACCTTC; CDR3 protein: CASSQRGTDTYGYTF
clone size: -; V gene: TRBV28; J gene: TRBJ2-7; D gene: TRBD2; CDR3 DNA: TGTGCCAGCACCCCTAGCGGGAGTCGGTCCTACGAGCAGTACTTC; CDR3 protein: CASTPSGSRSYEQYF
clone size: -; V gene: TRBV27; J gene: TRBJ1-2; D gene: -; CDR3 DNA: TGTGCCAGCAGTTTGGGGGGACACTATGGCTACACCTTC; CDR3 protein: CASSLGGHYGYTF
clone size: -; V gene: TRBV7-3; J gene: TRBJ2-1; D gene: -; CDR3 DNA: TGTGCCAGCAGCTTAAGGGGGGGCTATGAGCAGTTCTTC; CDR3 protein: CASSLRGGYEQFF
clone size: -; V gene: TRBV7-8; J gene: TRBJ2-3; D gene: -; CDR3 DNA: TGTGCCAGCAGCTTAGGGACTAGGGGGGTGGAAGATACGCAGTATTTT; CDR3 protein: CASSLGTRGVEDTQYF